This T cell receptor (beta chain) originates from a study of T cell changes during pregnancy in multiple sclerosis. After removal of 5 bases from V and 4 bases from J, the junction contained 6 bases not matched to a gene. The CDR3 spans 15 residues. CDR1 SGHAT and CDR2 FQDESV come from the germline V gene (reference sequence). Clones were read by immunoSEQ multiplex PCR, and TCRdb kept only the in-frame ones, dropping some. The data hold 50,000 to 65,000 clones, with nearly 95% observed a single time. This rearrangement joins TRBV11-1 to TRBJ1-1, with 11 nucleotides matching TRBD1. This material consisted of peripheral blood, taken in the first trimester of pregnancy. This receptor was identified in a female donor with multiple sclerosis, enrolled in a pregnancy study. The CDR3 reads CASSARDRGGTEAFF. In DNA form, the CDR3 reads TGTGCCAGCAGCGCCCGGGACAGGGGGGGCACTGAAGCTTTCTTT.